Below, 16 T cell receptor beta chains from the same sample are listed, as sequenced in a study of CD8 T cells in Susac syndrome (dated by TCRdb to the late 2010s). The library was prepared using the immunoSEQ multiplex PCR assay. RNA was extracted using the RNeasy kit, and about 0.45 to 1 microgram was reverse transcribed with random hexamers. The raw public reads went through TCRdb reprocessing: fastp at Q25, MiXCR clone calling, in-frame beta chains kept. Here each entry gathers all rows of one CDR3 protein and keeps the most common genes and DNA. This sample comprises some 450,000 distinct CDR3 sequences, 75% to 90% of them detected only once. The ten largest clones capture about 0.12% of the sample. Material: CD8+ T cells from PBMCs. The receptors shown here come from a human donor with multiple sclerosis.

The V call is TRBV7-2, the J call TRBJ1-4; 8 bases match TRBD1. The CDR3 is 15 amino acids. V lost 5 bases to trimming and J lost 2 bases; unmatched junction nucleotides: 4. The V gene's germline CDR1 is SGHTA and CDR2 FQGNSA. CDR3 amino acids: CASSQTGDTNEKLFF. In DNA form, the CDR3 reads TGTGCCAGCAGCCAGACAGGGGACACTAATGAAAAACTGTTTTTT.

The V call is TRBV4-1, the J call TRBJ1-1, with no clear D. With 4 bases removed from V and 5 bases from J, the gap between germline ends came to 11 bases. Per the germline V gene, CDR1 is MGHRA and CDR2 is YSYEKL. The CDR3 consists of 13 residues. The CDR3: CASSRGGDTEAFF. CDR3 in DNA: TGCGCCAGCAGCCGAGGCGGGGATACTGAAGCTTTCTTT.

This clonotype has a single count. The V and J genes are TRBV6-2 or TRBV6-3 and TRBJ2-7; 9 nucleotides match TRBD1. V lost 2 bases and J lost 4; bases outside the gene matches: 6. Germline V gene lookup returns CDR1 MNHEY and CDR2 SVGEGT. The CDR3 sequence is 15 residues long. In DNA form, the CDR3 reads TGTGCCAGCAGTTACGGGGGACAGGGCCTATACGAGCAGTACTTC. The encoded protein is CASSYGGQGLYEQYF.

A single count supports this clonotype. The chain joins TRBV9 to TRBJ2-4; D possibly matches TRBD1 or TRBD2 (6 bases each). Trimming removed 4 bases from V and 0 bases from J, with 17 bases in between. The CDR3 is 17 amino acids. The germline V gene has CDR1 SGDLS and CDR2 YYNGEE. Written as DNA, the CDR3 is TGTGCCAGCAGCCCCCGGGAAGGGGGACTAGCCAAAAACATTCAGTACTTC. Its translation is CASSPREGGLAKNIQYF.

V gene TRBV3-1 combines with J gene TRBJ2-1; D may be TRBD1 (5 bases). The CDR3 runs 17 residues. CDR1 and CDR2 from the germline V gene are LGHDT and YNNKEL (reference sequence). V dropped 0 bases and J dropped 3 bases, with 15 bases sitting between them. The CDR3: CASSQDYGATIYNEQFF. In nucleotides, the CDR3 is TGTGCCAGCAGCCAAGATTATGGGGCCACGATCTACAATGAGCAGTTCTTC.

The rearrangement uses TRBV7-3 and TRBJ2-7, with 8 bases that match TRBD2. The germline gives CDR1 SGHTA, CDR2 FQGTGA. The V and J ends lost 5 bases and 3 bases, in that order; junction bases with no gene match: 12. CDR3 length: 16 amino acids. CDR3 residues: CASSATRLARNYEQYF. The DNA of the CDR3 is TGTGCCAGCAGCGCGACGCGACTAGCGCGGAACTACGAGCAGTACTTC.

The V and J genes are TRBV30 and TRBJ2-2, with a weak D call TRBD2 (6 bases). Looked up from germline, CDR1 is GTSNPN and CDR2 is SVGIG (reference sequence). The CDR3 sequence is 15 residues long. V dropped 1 base and J dropped 2 bases, with 11 bases sitting between them. The CDR3 spells CAWSASEPNTGELFF. CDR3 DNA: TGTGCCTGGAGTGCTAGCGAACCTAACACCGGGGAGCTGTTTTTT. The whole variable domain, filled in from reference TRBV30 and TRBJ2-2, reads SQTIHQWPATLVQPVGSPLSLECTVEGTSNPNLYWYRQAAGRGLQLLFYSVGIGQISSEVPQNLSASRPQDRQFILSSKKLLLSDSGFYLCAWSASEPNTGELFFGEGSRLTVL.

This clonotype was picked up one time. The V and J genes are TRBV27 and TRBJ2-2; no definite D call. Trimming pared 3 bases from V and 7 bases from J, leaving 3 bases between. CDR1 is MNHEY and CDR2 is SMNVEV in the germline V gene (reference sequence). The CDR3 totals 11 residues. CDR3 DNA: TGTGCCAGCAGTTTCGTCGGGGAGCTGTTTTTT. Protein sequence: CASSFVGELFF.

The rearrangement links TRBV27 to TRBJ1-5; weak D call: TRBD1 (5 bases). The CDR3 loop spans 14 amino acids. Germline assignment: CDR1 MNHEY and CDR2 SMNVEV (reference sequence). Trimming stripped 10 bases from V and 0 bases from J, with 13 bases between. The CDR3 here is CATSSGLSNQPQHF. CDR3 coding DNA: TGTGCCACCTCTTCGGGACTTAGCAATCAGCCCCAGCATTTT.

The chain couples TRBV5-1 to TRBJ2-7; tentative D call: TRBD2 (6 bases). Germline CDR1 SGHRS, CDR2 YFSETQ. Between the trimmed V and J ends, which lost 4 bases and 5 bases, there was a span of 16 bases. The CDR3 is made up of 14 amino acids. DNA of the CDR3: TGCGCCAGCAGCCCGGGAGAGGGGCTGAACGAGCAGTACTTC. The encoded protein is CASSPGEGLNEQYF. Full variable domain (remainder filled in from reference TRBV5-1 and TRBJ2-7): KAGVTQTPRYLIKTRGQQVTLSCSPISGHRSVSWYQQTPGQGLQFLFEYFSETQRNKGNFPGRFSGRQFSNSRSEMNVSTLELGDSALYLCASSPGEGLNEQYFGPGTRLTVT.

This rearrangement joins TRBV12-3 or TRBV12-4 to TRBJ2-5; D remains ambiguous. The V end was cut by 6 bases, the J end by 1 base, with 18 bases between. This CDR3 region has 16 residues. The CDR3 coding sequence is TGTGCCAGCAGCAAGAGCCATGAAAACCCCCAAGAGACCCAGTACTTC. Amino acids: CASSKSHENPQETQYF.

This chain uses TRBV20-1 with TRBJ2-3; TRBD2 matches 14 bases. After removal of 5 bases from V and 3 bases from J, the junction contained 10 bases not matched to a gene. The CDR3 is 17 residues long. Germline lookup yields CDR1 DFQATT and CDR2 SNEGSKA (reference sequence). The CDR3 reads CSAHPGLAGEVTDTQYF. CDR3 nucleotides: TGCAGTGCTCACCCGGGACTAGCGGGAGAAGTGACAGATACGCAGTATTTT.

The J gene is TRBJ1-6, the V gene TRBV27, with 9 bases lining up with TRBD1. The J segment lost 5 bases and the V segment lost 5 bases, leaving 7 bases of the junction unmatched. In germline, CDR1 is MNHEY, CDR2 SMNVEV (reference sequence). This CDR3 contains 16 residues. CDR3 nucleotides: TGTGCCAGCAGTCTCACAGGGGGCTGGGATAATTCACCCCTCCACTTT. Protein sequence: CASSLTGGWDNSPLHF.

This clonotype was counted once. DNA of the CDR3: TGTGCCTACGCATTTCACCGGGACCTCAATGAGCAGTTCTTC. Amino acids: CAYAFHRDLNEQFF. The chain is built from TRBV30 and TRBJ2-1, with D perhaps matching TRBD1 or TRBD2 (5 bases each). Germline assignment: CDR1 GTSNPN and CDR2 SVGIG (reference sequence). V lost 7 bases, J lost 6 bases, and 19 bases lay in between. The CDR3 runs to 14 residues.

This rearrangement joins TRBV12-3 or TRBV12-4 to TRBJ1-5; D is possibly TRBD1 (6 bases). Trimming removed 3 bases at V and 1 base at J, with 10 bases between. The length of the CDR3 is 15 residues. The CDR3 region is CASSFGTPSNQPQHF. The CDR3 bases are TGTGCCAGCAGTTTTGGGACACCGAGCAATCAGCCCCAGCATTTT.

In nucleotides, the CDR3 is TGTGCCAGCAGCTTATGGGGACAGGTCGATACTGAAGCTTTCTTT. Protein: CASSLWGQVDTEAFF. The V and J genes are TRBV11-2 and TRBJ1-1; TRBD1 aligns across 8 bases. Germline CDR1 SGHAT, CDR2 FQNNGV. The CDR3 runs 15 residues. With 2 bases clipped from V and 5 bases from J, the junction kept 7 bases outside the gene matches.